These T cell receptor beta chains were read from a single sample in a study of control samples from healthy donors and cancer patients. TCRdb's table, derived via immunoSEQ multiplex PCR, lists solely in-frame clones and lacks some. The sample has 180,000 or so clones; roughly 91% are singletons. Sequencing used blood. These receptors were taken from a woman younger than 45 in good health. Both conserved end residues are part of each CDR3. The order of the fields is J gene, V gene, D gene, clone size, CDR3 DNA, CDR3 protein. D genes are given only for firm matches. Clone size is shown for a subset of rows, as once, few, many or a class of expanded clone.

J: TRBJ1-2; V: TRBV5-1; D: NA; size: NA; DNA: TGCGCCAGCAGCTTGGAGATGGGTTATGGCTACACCTTC; CDR3: CASSLEMGYGYTF
J: TRBJ1-4; V: TRBV7-2; D: TRBD1; size: NA; DNA: TGTGCCAGCAGCTTAGGACAGGGGAGAAATGAAAAACTGTTTTTT; CDR3: CASSLGQGRNEKLFF
J: TRBJ2-7; V: TRBV9; D: NA; size: NA; DNA: TGTGCCAGCAGCGTAGACGGTTACTCCTACGAGCAGTACTTC; CDR3: CASSVDGYSYEQYF
J: TRBJ2-3; V: TRBV6-4; D: TRBD1; size: once; DNA: TGTGCCAGCAGTGAGGGGACAGGGGGCGCAGATACGCAGTATTTT; CDR3: CASSEGTGGADTQYF
J: TRBJ2-7; V: TRBV5-1; D: TRBD2; size: once; DNA: TGCGCCAGCAGCCGACTAGCGGGAGTGGACGAGCAGTACTTC; CDR3: CASSRLAGVDEQYF
J: TRBJ1-3; V: TRBV20-1; D: NA; size: once; DNA: TGCAGTGCCCTGACAGGAAACACCATATATTTT; CDR3: CSALTGNTIYF
J: TRBJ2-5; V: TRBV5-1; D: TRBD2; size: NA; DNA: TGCGCCAGCAGCTTGGGATCTAGCGGGGAAGAGACCCAGTACTTC; CDR3: CASSLGSSGEETQYF
J: TRBJ2-2; V: TRBV15; D: NA; size: once; DNA: TGTGCCACCAGCAGAGTCAAGAACACCGGGGAGCTGTTTTTT; CDR3: CATSRVKNTGELFF
J: TRBJ2-2; V: TRBV3-1/TRBV3-2; D: NA; size: once; DNA: TGTGCCAGCAGCCAAGATTTGGGGGGCACCGGGGAGCTGTTTTTT; CDR3: CASSQDLGGTGELFF
J: TRBJ2-7; V: TRBV19; D: TRBD2; size: NA; DNA: TGTGCCAGTAGGGATAGCGGGGGGGCCTACGAGCAGTACTTC; CDR3: CASRDSGGAYEQYF
J: TRBJ2-7; V: TRBV20-1; D: NA; size: NA; DNA: TGCAGTGCTAGATCCTACGAGCAGTACTTC; CDR3: CSARSYEQYF
J: TRBJ2-2; V: TRBV24-1; D: NA; size: NA; DNA: TGTGCCACCAGTGTGGAGAGCTTGAACACCGGGGAGCTGTTTTTT; CDR3: CATSVESLNTGELFF
J: TRBJ2-3; V: TRBV5-1; D: TRBD2; size: NA; DNA: TGCGCCAGCAGCGCACTAGCGGACACAGATACGCAGTATTTT; CDR3: CASSALADTDTQYF
J: TRBJ1-5; V: TRBV6-5; D: TRBD1; size: NA; DNA: TGTGCCAGCAGGGCCGGGACAGGGCCCGATCAGCCCCAGCATTTT; CDR3: CASRAGTGPDQPQHF
J: TRBJ1-2; V: TRBV5-1; D: NA; size: NA; DNA: TGCGCCAGCAGCTTGGGAACAGCTAACTATGGCTACACCTTC; CDR3: CASSLGTANYGYTF
J: TRBJ2-7; V: TRBV30; D: TRBD2; size: NA; DNA: TGTGCCTGGTCGGGAGGATTGAGCTCCTACGAGCAGTACTTC; CDR3: CAWSGGLSSYEQYF
J: TRBJ1-1; V: TRBV7-3; D: NA; size: NA; DNA: TGTGCCAGCAGCCCACAGCAGAACACTGAAGCTTTCTTT; CDR3: CASSPQQNTEAFF
J: TRBJ1-1; V: TRBV12-5; D: TRBD1; size: NA; DNA: TGTGCTAGTGGTTCGAGGACAGGGGAAGCTTTCTTT; CDR3: CASGSRTGEAFF
J: TRBJ2-1; V: TRBV24-1; D: NA; size: NA; DNA: TGTGCCACCAGTGCCCCCTCTGACAGGTACAATGAGCAGTTCTTC; CDR3: CATSAPSDRYNEQFF
J: TRBJ2-3; V: TRBV6-2/TRBV6-3; D: TRBD2; size: NA; DNA: TGTGCCAGCAGTGGGACTAGCGGGGGGGCAGATACGCAGTATTTT; CDR3: CASSGTSGGADTQYF
J: TRBJ2-7; V: TRBV6-6; D: TRBD1; size: NA; DNA: TGTGCCAGCAGTTACGGGCAGGGGGTCTACGAGCAGTACTTC; CDR3: CASSYGQGVYEQYF
J: TRBJ2-2; V: TRBV28; D: NA; size: NA; DNA: TGTGCCGGATCGACAGGGAACACCGGGGAGCTGTTTTTT; CDR3: CAGSTGNTGELFF
J: TRBJ1-2; V: TRBV29-1; D: NA; size: NA; DNA: TGCAGCGCGGCGGGTAACTATGGCTACACCTTC; CDR3: CSAAGNYGYTF
J: TRBJ1-5; V: TRBV2; D: TRBD1; size: once; DNA: TGTGCCAGCAGTGGGACAGGGGGGCCCAATCAGCCCCAGCATTTT; CDR3: CASSGTGGPNQPQHF
J: TRBJ1-6; V: TRBV15; D: TRBD1; size: NA; DNA: TGTGCCACCAGCAGATATACCGGGACAGGCTATAATTCACCCCTCCACTTT; CDR3: CATSRYTGTGYNSPLHF
J: TRBJ2-6; V: TRBV7-3; D: NA; size: NA; DNA: TGTGCCAGCAGCTTAACGCGACAGGCTGGGGCCAACGTCCTGACTTTC; CDR3: CASSLTRQAGANVLTF
J: TRBJ1-6; V: TRBV18; D: TRBD1; size: NA; DNA: TGTGCCAGCTCACTGCGAACGGACAGGGCTAATTCACCCCTCCACTTT; CDR3: CASSLRTDRANSPLHF
J: TRBJ1-1; V: TRBV6-5; D: TRBD1; size: NA; DNA: TGTGCCAGCAGGGGGGACAGGCGCGGGAACACTGAAGCTTTCTTT; CDR3: CASRGDRRGNTEAFF
J: TRBJ2-5; V: TRBV3-1/TRBV3-2; D: TRBD1; size: NA; DNA: TGTGCCAGCAGCTACGGACAGGCCGAGACCCAGTACTTC; CDR3: CASSYGQAETQYF
J: TRBJ1-5; V: TRBV18; D: NA; size: NA; DNA: TGTGCCAGCTCACCGTGGGGTCGTAGCAATCAGCCCCAGCATTTT; CDR3: CASSPWGRSNQPQHF
J: TRBJ2-2; V: TRBV6-6; D: NA; size: NA; DNA: TGTGCCAGCAGTACTCGGACCCACACGAACACCGGGGAGCTGTTTTTT; CDR3: CASSTRTHTNTGELFF
J: TRBJ1-5; V: TRBV6-1; D: NA; size: once; DNA: TGTGCCAGCAGTGAAGGGTTTCAGGGTCTACAGCCCCAGCATTTT; CDR3: CASSEGFQGLQPQHF
J: TRBJ1-1; V: TRBV11-3; D: NA; size: NA; DNA: TGTGCCAGCAGCTTATCCCAGAACACTGAAGCTTTCTTT; CDR3: CASSLSQNTEAFF
J: TRBJ2-7; V: TRBV10-3; D: TRBD1; size: NA; DNA: TGTGCCATCAGTGAGTGGGGACAGGGAAACTCCTACGAGCAGTACTTC; CDR3: CAISEWGQGNSYEQYF
J: TRBJ2-5; V: TRBV18; D: NA; size: NA; DNA: TGTGCCAGCTCACCAAGGGAGACCCAGTACTTC; CDR3: CASSPRETQYF
J: TRBJ2-1; V: TRBV7-9; D: NA; size: NA; DNA: TGTGCCAGCAGCTTAGACAGCAATGAGCAGTTCTTC; CDR3: CASSLDSNEQFF
J: TRBJ1-6; V: TRBV28; D: TRBD1; size: NA; DNA: TGTGCCAGCAGTTCTGGACAGGGGGGCTCCTATAATTCACCCCTCCACTTT; CDR3: CASSSGQGGSYNSPLHF
J: TRBJ2-3; V: TRBV15; D: NA; size: once; DNA: TGTGCCACCAGCAGAGTGGATCGGGGCACAGATACGCAGTATTTT; CDR3: CATSRVDRGTDTQYF
J: TRBJ2-7; V: TRBV25-1; D: TRBD1; size: NA; DNA: TGTGCCAGCAGTGCTCGGGACAGGGAAGCCTACGAGCAGTACTTC; CDR3: CASSARDREAYEQYF
J: TRBJ1-1; V: TRBV6-5; D: TRBD1; size: NA; DNA: TGTGCCAGCAGCCGAATACAGGGGGGGAACACTGAAGCTTTCTTT; CDR3: CASSRIQGGNTEAFF
J: TRBJ2-7; V: TRBV6-1; D: NA; size: few; DNA: TGTGCCAGCAGTGAAAACTACGAGCAGTACTTC; CDR3: CASSENYEQYF
J: TRBJ2-2; V: TRBV4-1; D: NA; size: NA; DNA: TGCGCCAGCAGCCAATACCCGGGACAGAACACCGGGGAGCTGTTTTTT; CDR3: CASSQYPGQNTGELFF
J: TRBJ2-1; V: TRBV6-5; D: TRBD1; size: NA; DNA: TGTGCCAGCAGCACACGACAGGGTTTAAATGAGCAGTTCTTC; CDR3: CASSTRQGLNEQFF
J: TRBJ1-2; V: TRBV27; D: NA; size: NA; DNA: TGTGCCAGCCGGGGGCAGGACTATGGCTACACCTTC; CDR3: CASRGQDYGYTF
J: TRBJ2-7; V: TRBV6-1; D: NA; size: NA; DNA: TGTGCCAGCAGTGAAATAGGAGACGAGCAGTACTTC; CDR3: CASSEIGDEQYF
J: TRBJ1-2; V: TRBV25-1; D: NA; size: NA; DNA: TGTGCCAGCAGTGATCCCGGGACACCCATCGGGGGCTACACCTTC; CDR3: CASSDPGTPIGGYTF
J: TRBJ1-3; V: TRBV9; D: NA; size: NA; DNA: TGTGCCAGCAGCGGGACCGACTCTGGAAACACCATATATTTT; CDR3: CASSGTDSGNTIYF
J: TRBJ2-6; V: TRBV27; D: TRBD1; size: NA; DNA: TGTGCCAGTAGGACAGGCCTCGGGGCCAACGTCCTGACTTTC; CDR3: CASRTGLGANVLTF
J: TRBJ2-1; V: TRBV2; D: TRBD2; size: NA; DNA: TGTGCCAGCGGGGGACTAGCTCGCACCTACAATGAGCAGTTCTTC; CDR3: CASGGLARTYNEQFF
J: TRBJ1-1; V: TRBV9; D: NA; size: NA; DNA: TGTGCCAGCAGCGTAGGCTTAGGGATGAACACTGAAGCTTTCTTT; CDR3: CASSVGLGMNTEAFF
J: TRBJ1-6; V: TRBV7-9; D: NA; size: few; DNA: TGTGCCAGCAGCCCAGGGGTTAGCTATAATTCACCCCTCCACTTT; CDR3: CASSPGVSYNSPLHF
J: TRBJ1-3; V: TRBV15; D: TRBD1; size: NA; DNA: TGTGCCACCAGCAGAGTCGTGACAGGGGGTTCTGGAAACACCATATATTTT; CDR3: CATSRVVTGGSGNTIYF
J: TRBJ2-6; V: TRBV19; D: TRBD1; size: NA; DNA: TGTGCCACCTCCACACAGGGGGCTGGGGCCAACGTCCTGACTTTC; CDR3: CATSTQGAGANVLTF
J: TRBJ2-3; V: TRBV18; D: TRBD1; size: NA; DNA: TGTGCCAGCTCACTACCGACAGGGACGGTAACAGATACGCAGTATTTT; CDR3: CASSLPTGTVTDTQYF
J: TRBJ2-3; V: TRBV11-2; D: TRBD2; size: NA; DNA: TGTGCCAGCAGCTTAGAAGGGACTAGCGGGAGGACCGACACAGATACGCAGTATTTT; CDR3: CASSLEGTSGRTDTDTQYF
J: TRBJ2-1; V: TRBV11-2; D: TRBD1; size: NA; DNA: TGTGCCAGCAGCTTAGCGACAGGGCCAAACTACAATGAGCAGTTCTTC; CDR3: CASSLATGPNYNEQFF
J: TRBJ1-1; V: TRBV5-4; D: NA; size: NA; DNA: TGTGCCAGCAGCTTGGGCCGGGGTCCGGACACTGAAGCTTTCTTT; CDR3: CASSLGRGPDTEAFF
J: TRBJ1-5; V: TRBV28; D: TRBD1; size: NA; DNA: TGTGCCAGCAGTTCCCTAACAGGGGGGAGTCAGCCCCAGCATTTT; CDR3: CASSSLTGGSQPQHF